A selection of T cell receptor beta chains follows, all from one sample in a study of T cell repertoires in ileal Crohn's disease. Sequencing was performed with immunoSEQ multiplex PCR; in TCRdb, only in-frame clones are kept and a portion is missing. The profile shows approximately 15,000 clones, around 72% of them singletons. The sample taken for sequencing was ileal tissue. The receptors were gathered from an adult with Crohn's disease. Both conserved end residues are part of each CDR3. A D gene is named only where the DNA matches it firmly. Clone sizes are given selectively: once, few, many, or a class where the clone is expanded.

D gene	clone size	J gene	V gene	CDR3 DNA	CDR3 protein
TRBD1	NA	TRBJ1-2	TRBV2	TGTGCCAGGTTACAGGGGCCTCGTGGCTACACCTTC	CARLQGPRGYTF
TRBD1	NA	TRBJ1-5	TRBV7-8	TGTGCCAGCAGCTCAGGACAGGGGGCCTATCAGCCCCAGCATTTT	CASSSGQGAYQPQHF
TRBD2	medium-sized	TRBJ2-3	TRBV7-6	TGTGCCAGCAGCTTCATAGCGGGAGAGCTAGGAGATACGCAGTATTTT	CASSFIAGELGDTQYF
NA	NA	TRBJ1-6	TRBV6-1	TGTGCCAGCAGTGATGACCCCACAGTTGGTTCACCCCTCCACTTT	CASSDDPTVGSPLHF
TRBD1	NA	TRBJ1-6	TRBV30	TGTGCCTGGAGTGTACAGGGGAATTCACCCCTCCACTTT	CAWSVQGNSPLHF
NA	medium-sized	TRBJ2-7	TRBV5-1	TGCGCCAGCAGCTTAGGGGGGGCTAGGAACGAGCAGTACTTC	CASSLGGARNEQYF
NA	NA	TRBJ1-2	TRBV4-3	TGCGCCAGCAGAGCCGGGGAGGGCTACGGCTACACCTTC	CASRAGEGYGYTF
NA	NA	TRBJ1-2	TRBV19	TGTGCCAGTAGTATAAGCAACGGTGGCTATGGCTACACCTTC	CASSISNGGYGYTF
NA	NA	TRBJ2-2	TRBV7-9	TGTGCCAGCAGCCCATCAGGGACTGCCGGGGAGCTGTTTTTT	CASSPSGTAGELFF
TRBD1	NA	TRBJ2-7	TRBV10-2	TGCGCCAGCAGCACACAGGGGGCGCGGCACGAGCAGTACTTC	CASSTQGARHEQYF
TRBD1	NA	TRBJ1-3	TRBV2	TGTGCCAGCAGTTTGGACAGGGGGCTTGGAAACACCATATATTTT	CASSLDRGLGNTIYF
TRBD1	few	TRBJ2-7	TRBV7-2	TGTGCCAGCAGGGTCCGGGACAGTTCCTACGAGCAGTACTTC	CASRVRDSSYEQYF
TRBD1	NA	TRBJ1-3	TRBV5-1	TGCGCCAGCAGCTTGGCCGGACAGGGGGCTGCTGGAAACACCATATATTTT	CASSLAGQGAAGNTIYF
NA	NA	TRBJ1-6	TRBV7-2	TGTGCCAGCAGCAGAACAGGGTACGATTCACCCCTCCACTTT	CASSRTGYDSPLHF
NA	few	TRBJ2-7	TRBV11-2	TGTGCCAGCAGCTTAGAAGGGAGTCCCCCCTACGAGCAGTACTTC	CASSLEGSPPYEQYF
TRBD1	few	TRBJ1-4	TRBV6-5	TGTGCCAGCAGTTACACCACAGGGGGGAATGAAAAACTGTTTTTT	CASSYTTGGNEKLFF
NA	NA	TRBJ2-2	TRBV6-1	TGTGCCAGCAGTGAGCCCGGGGAGCTGTTTTTT	CASSEPGELFF
NA	NA	TRBJ2-7	TRBV7-9	TGTGCCAGCAGCTCGACGAAAAGGGGACTCTACGAGCAGTACTTC	CASSSTKRGLYEQYF
NA	few	TRBJ1-1	TRBV19	TGTGCCAGTAGTGGAAGGACGGAACAAGCTTTCTTT	CASSGRTEQAFF
NA	NA	TRBJ2-2	TRBV28	TGTGCCAGCAGTTTATTGGGCAGGGGCACCGGGGAGCTGTTTTTT	CASSLLGRGTGELFF
NA	NA	TRBJ2-7	TRBV18	TGTGCCAGCTCACCGGGCACCTCCTACGAGCAGTACTTC	CASSPGTSYEQYF
NA	NA	TRBJ2-3	TRBV7-3	TGTGCCAGCAGCCCCAGGGGGGCGGGGTTTGATACGCAGTATTTT	CASSPRGAGFDTQYF
NA	once	TRBJ2-2	TRBV7-2	TGTGCCAGCAGATTTTGGGGGACGAACACCGGGGAGCTGTTTTTT	CASRFWGTNTGELFF
NA	NA	TRBJ2-3	TRBV9	TGTGCCAGCAGCGTAGAGGGTCATCAGTCGCAGTATTTT	CASSVEGHQSQYF
NA	NA	TRBJ2-5	TRBV29-1	TGCAGCGTTGACGGACAGCTGTTAGAGACCCAGTACTTC	CSVDGQLLETQYF
NA	once	TRBJ2-3	TRBV6-1	TGTGCCAGCAGTGGGCACAGGGTAAGCACAGATACGCAGTATTTT	CASSGHRVSTDTQYF
NA	few	TRBJ1-2	TRBV5-5	TGTGCCAGCATCCTTTGGGGGGCTACTAACTATGGCTACACCTTC	CASILWGATNYGYTF
NA	NA	TRBJ2-5	TRBV29-1	TGCAGCGTTGGGCTAGACGGAGAGACCCAGTACTTC	CSVGLDGETQYF
NA	NA	TRBJ1-2	TRBV7-9	TGTGCCAGCAGCTTACCGGCTTCGTCCTATGGCTACACCTTC	CASSLPASSYGYTF
TRBD2	NA	TRBJ2-1	TRBV7-2	TGTGCCAGCAGCTGGACTAGCGGGGGGGTATCCTACAATGAGCAGTTCTTC	CASSWTSGGVSYNEQFF
TRBD1	NA	TRBJ1-5	TRBV19	TGTGCCAGTAGCAATACAGGGGGCAATCAGCCCCAGCATTTT	CASSNTGGNQPQHF
NA	NA	TRBJ2-3	TRBV27	TGTGCCAGCGGGGGACGGGACTTAATTCTCACAGATACGCAGTATTTT	CASGGRDLILTDTQYF
NA	NA	TRBJ2-7	TRBV2	TGTGCCAGCAGTGAAGCATTAGGGGGACCTAGGGAGCAGTACTTC	CASSEALGGPREQYF
NA	NA	TRBJ1-3	TRBV6-1	TGTGCCAGCAGTTCGGGAGGCTCTGGAAACACCATATATTTT	CASSSGGSGNTIYF
NA	NA	TRBJ2-4	TRBV18	TGTGCCAGCTCACCCACCCCAGGGTTTGAGGGTAACATTCAGTACTTC	CASSPTPGFEGNIQYF
NA	few	TRBJ1-5	TRBV30	TGTGCCTGGGGTTTCAATCAGCCCCAGCATTTT	CAWGFNQPQHF
NA	NA	TRBJ1-2	TRBV4-3	TGCGCCAGCAGCCAAGGGTGGAGGCACACCTTC	CASSQGWRHTF
NA	NA	TRBJ2-3	TRBV28	TGTGCCAGCAGTCTCCACGAAGGGGCTGGAGCAGATACGCAGTATTTT	CASSLHEGAGADTQYF
NA	NA	TRBJ2-1	TRBV5-6	TGTGCCAGCAGCCGAAGGAATCTGGGCTCCCATGAGCAGTTCTTC	CASSRRNLGSHEQFF
NA	once	TRBJ2-1	TRBV7-2	TGTGCCAGCAGCTTGGAGATAAGGTCTGAGCAGTTCTTC	CASSLEIRSEQFF
TRBD2	NA	TRBJ2-1	TRBV30	TGTGCCTGGAGTGTGGTCGGGCGGGGGTCTCCCCGGAGGGAGCAGTTCTTC	CAWSVVGRGSPRREQFF
TRBD1	NA	TRBJ1-1	TRBV10-2	TGCGCCACTATGGGGACAGGGGGGGTGAACACTGAAGCTTTCTTT	CATMGTGGVNTEAFF
NA	NA	TRBJ1-5	TRBV11-3	TGTGCCAGCAGCCCGCTTATGGGATCCGATAGCAATCAGCCCCAGCATTTT	CASSPLMGSDSNQPQHF
NA	NA	TRBJ1-1	TRBV2	TGTGCCAGCAGTGAAGTTATCAGGGGCGCTGAAGCTTTCTTT	CASSEVIRGAEAFF
NA	NA	TRBJ2-7	TRBV4-1	TGCGCCAGCAGCCAAGTCCAGGGGGGGAGTTACGAGCAGTACTTC	CASSQVQGGSYEQYF
TRBD1	NA	TRBJ1-5	TRBV7-2	TGTGCCAGCAGCTTAGTGGGGACAGGGGGCTTGTTGCAGCCCCAGCATTTT	CASSLVGTGGLLQPQHF
NA	NA	TRBJ1-1	TRBV28	TGTGCCAGCAGTTCGGATTTTGAAGCTTTCTTT	CASSSDFEAFF
NA	NA	TRBJ2-3	TRBV27	TGTGCCAGCAGTTTAGTCGGCACAGATACGCAGTATTTT	CASSLVGTDTQYF
NA	NA	TRBJ2-7	TRBV27	TGTGCCAGCGCCCAGGGAACAGGGACCTACGAGCAGTACTTC	CASAQGTGTYEQYF
TRBD1	NA	TRBJ2-2	TRBV19	TGTGCCAGTAGTACAACAGGGGTTCGGACCGGGGAGCTGTTTTTT	CASSTTGVRTGELFF
NA	few	TRBJ2-7	TRBV5-1	TGCGCCAGCAGCTTGGCCTCGCAGGCGTCCTACGAGCAGTACTTC	CASSLASQASYEQYF
NA	NA	TRBJ1-1	TRBV7-8	TGTGCCAGCAGCTTAAGGAGGGGGGACACTGAAGCTTTCTTT	CASSLRRGDTEAFF